This TCR beta chain was sequenced for a study of T-cell memory formation after mild COVID-19. Overall study: The two donors had largely donor-specific TCR clusters. Overall study findings and caveats: CD4/CD8 balance held among clones contracting day 15 to 85, and later expanders leaned CD4+. Researchers report contracting CD4+ clones mostly in CM and EM, with CD8+ clones in EMRA.

Germline loops: CDR1 SGHRS, CDR2 YFSETQ. The CDR3 is 14 residues long. V was shortened by 4 bases and J by 5 bases, with 13 bases between the two germline ends. This clonotype was observed a handful of times. Its antigen is currently unknown. It was 5'RACE with constant-segment primers that produced the TCR alpha and TCR beta cDNA libraries, which carried sample barcodes and UMIs. TCRdb re-derived calls from the 5' RACE reads in MiXCR, one entry per CDR3 protein. In the table there are some 300,000 distinct CDR3 sequences, 15% to 20% of which are singletons. The sample taken for sequencing was PBMCs or a T cell subset sorted from them (not recorded which). The genes are TRBV5-1 and TRBJ2-4; D possibly uses TRBD1 or TRBD2 (5 bases each). This receptor was taken from a man aged 18 to 30 who had mild COVID-19 (a few samples of this study predate the infection). Cell type and time point are not known. The CDR3 is CASSPGTGENIQYF. Here the CDR3 DNA reads TGCGCCAGCAGCCCCGGGACCGGTGAAAACATTCAGTACTTC.